The 15 T cell receptor beta chains below come from one sample, sequenced in a study of T cell repertoires in cytomegalovirus infection. Their specific antigens are unknown. Each CDR3 protein gets one entry after TCRdb re-called the reads with MiXCR. The data contain 750,000 to 950,000 distinct CDR3 sequences, about 27% of them singletons. Sequenced here: cultured CD8+ T cells from PBMCs, sampled from culture after CMV antigen stimulation. The receptors shown here come from a human donor in good health (CMV status not recorded). Some clones in this sample may be carry-over from other donors' samples.

The gene calls are TRBV6-5 and TRBJ2-7; D may be TRBD2 (6 bases). The germline V gene encodes CDR1 MNHEY and CDR2 SVGAGI. Deletions cut 10 bases from V and 2 bases from J, with 15 bases between. This CDR3 spans 13 amino acids. CDR3: CATRGGVPYEQYV. CDR3 nucleotide sequence: TGTGCCACCCGGGGCGGGGTCCCCTACGAGCAGTACGTC.

This sequence joins TRBV27 and TRBJ2-3, with D unclear. The length of the CDR3 is 12 residues. With 5 bases removed from V and 10 bases from J, the gap between germline ends came to 13 bases. Per germline, CDR1 MNHEY and CDR2 SMNVEV (reference sequence). This chain's CDR3 is CASSLPRGAQYF. Here the CDR3 DNA reads TGTGCCAGCAGTCTACCAAGAGGCGCGCAGTATTTT.

The chain is built from TRBV12-3 or TRBV12-4 and TRBJ2-5; no clear D. Deletions cut 1 base from V and 0 bases from J, with 6 bases between. The CDR3 spans 14 residues. The CDR3 spells CASSLVVYQETQYF. For the CDR3, the DNA is TGTGCCAGCAGTTTAGTGGTCTACCAAGAGACCCAGTACTTC.

The chain joins TRBV6-6 to TRBJ2-1; D is possibly TRBD1 or TRBD2 (5 bases each). CDR1 MNHNY and CDR2 SVGAGI come from the germline V gene (reference sequence). The CDR3 contains 15 residues. V gave up 5 bases and J gave up 7 bases, with 18 bases separating them. The CDR3 region has the DNA TGTGCCAGCAGTGACCGGGGCTGGGTTAAAAATGAGCAGTTCTTC. This translates into CASSDRGWVKNEQFF.

A few counts support this clonotype. This sequence joins TRBV7-6 and TRBJ2-1; no reliable D call. The germline gives CDR1 SGHVS, CDR2 FNYEAQ. The CDR3 runs 12 residues. V shed 2 bases and J shed 8 bases, with 7 bases lying between them. CDR3 region: CASSLFPDEQFF. The CDR3 DNA sequence: TGTGCCAGCAGCTTATTCCCGGATGAGCAGTTCTTC.

This clonotype was observed a handful of times. The chain carries TRBV6-6 and TRBJ1-2; perhaps TRBD1 as D (6 bases). The CDR3 is 14 amino acids. The V end lost 7 bases, the J end lost 4 bases, and 16 bases lay between the germline ends. CDR1 is MNHNY, CDR2 SVGAGI, per germline (reference sequence). For the CDR3, the DNA is TGTGCCAGCACCGAGGACAGTCTTCTCTATGGCTACACCTTC. This codes for CASTEDSLLYGYTF.

The chain employs TRBV12-5 and TRBJ2-7; a weak D match, TRBD1 (6 bases). CDR1 is LGHNT and CDR2 is FRNRAP in the germline V gene. The V gene lost 6 bases and the J gene lost 7 bases, with 19 bases spanning the gap. This CDR3 has 14 amino acids. The CDR3 reads CASGKWDTTREQYF. Here the CDR3 DNA reads TGTGCTAGTGGCAAGTGGGACACAACCCGGGAGCAGTACTTC.

The chain recombines TRBV6-2 or TRBV6-3 with TRBJ2-4, with 11 bases that match TRBD2. The length of the CDR3 is 18 residues. Germline V gene lookup returns CDR1 MNHEY and CDR2 SVGEGT. V was pared by 0 bases and J by 6 bases, with 10 bases of the junction left unmatched. CDR3 amino acids: CASSYSGLAVPPGNIQYF. The CDR3 nucleotides are TGTGCCAGCAGTTACTCGGGACTAGCGGTCCCGCCGGGAAACATTCAGTACTTC.

This clonotype turned up a few times. The chain combines TRBV6-2 or TRBV6-3 with TRBJ2-1; perhaps TRBD1 as D (6 bases). In germline, CDR1 is MNHEY, CDR2 SVGEGT. Trimming stripped 5 bases from V and 3 bases from J, with 11 bases between. The CDR3 spans 14 residues. For the CDR3, the DNA is TGTGCCAGCAGTCCACAGGGTCTCTACAATGAGCAGTTCTTC. Protein: CASSPQGLYNEQFF.

The CDR3 loop reads CASSPLLLQNEQFF. The CDR3 DNA reads TGTGCCAGCAGTCCTCTCCTTCTTCAAAATGAGCAGTTCTTC. The V gene is TRBV12-3 or TRBV12-4, the J gene TRBJ2-1, with D unresolved. This CDR3 is built from 14 residues. Trimming pared 5 bases from V and 7 bases from J, leaving 15 bases between.

The gene calls are TRBV5-4 and TRBJ2-1; no definite D call. Per the germline V gene, CDR1 is SGHNT and CDR2 is YYREEE (reference sequence). The germline V and J ends were trimmed by 5 bases and 5 bases, with 11 bases remaining between them. The CDR3 covers 13 residues. CDR3 loop: CASRSGEHNEQFF. The CDR3 nucleotides read TGTGCCAGCAGATCTGGGGAACACAATGAGCAGTTCTTC.

The genes are TRBV7-6 and TRBJ1-5, with D possibly TRBD1 on 6 matching bases. The CDR3 is made up of 15 amino acids. CDR1 SGHVS and CDR2 FNYEAQ come from the germline V gene. Between the trimmed V and J ends, which lost 1 base and 5 bases, there was a span of 12 bases. The CDR3 here is CASSLEDRRDQPQHF. The CDR3 bases are TGTGCCAGCAGCTTAGAAGACAGGAGAGATCAGCCCCAGCATTTT. The variable domain in full, completed from reference TRBV7-6 and TRBJ1-5, reads GAGVSQSPRYKVTKRGQDVALRCDPISGHVSLYWYRQALGQGPEFLTYFNYEAQQDKSGLPNDRFSAERPEGSISTLTIQRTEQRDSAMYRCASSLEDRRDQPQHFGDGTRLSIL.

This clonotype occurred a few times. The genes are TRBV28 and TRBJ2-4; 7 bases fit TRBD1. CDR1 and CDR2 (germline): MDHEN, SYDVKM. The CDR3 covers 15 residues. J gave up 1 base and V 4 bases, and 4 bases lay outside the gene matches. The CDR3 protein is CASSSPQGAKNIQYF. CDR3 nucleotide sequence: TGTGCCAGCAGTTCCCCACAGGGGGCCAAAAACATTCAGTACTTC.

Concerning this clonotype itself: Given a much more abundant clone one base away, this may be a read error. The chain has TRBV7-2 and TRBJ1-5; unclear D gene. Germline V CDR1 and CDR2: SGHTA, FQGNSA. The CDR3 runs to 13 residues. CDR3 sequence reads: CASGFPYDQPQHF. The CDR3 DNA follows: TGTGCCAGCGGCTTCCCTTATGATCAGCCCCAGCATTTT.

This sequence joins TRBV5-1 and TRBJ1-6, with D perhaps TRBD1 (5 bases). The CDR3 sequence is 15 residues long. V lost 4 bases, J lost 13 bases, and 21 bases lay in between. From germline, CDR1 is SGHRS and CDR2 YFSETQ. The CDR3, as DNA: TGCGCCAGCAGCCTCGGTACAGGAAAGTTTTCCCCCCTCCACTTT. Translated: CASSLGTGKFSPLHF. Looking up the rest from reference TRBV5-1 and TRBJ1-6 gives the full variable domain: KAGVTQTPRYLIKTRGQQVTLSCSPISGHRSVSWYQQTPGQGLQFLFEYFSETQRNKGNFPGRFSGRQFSNSRSEMNVSTLELGDSALYLCASSLGTGKFSPLHFGNGTRLTVT.